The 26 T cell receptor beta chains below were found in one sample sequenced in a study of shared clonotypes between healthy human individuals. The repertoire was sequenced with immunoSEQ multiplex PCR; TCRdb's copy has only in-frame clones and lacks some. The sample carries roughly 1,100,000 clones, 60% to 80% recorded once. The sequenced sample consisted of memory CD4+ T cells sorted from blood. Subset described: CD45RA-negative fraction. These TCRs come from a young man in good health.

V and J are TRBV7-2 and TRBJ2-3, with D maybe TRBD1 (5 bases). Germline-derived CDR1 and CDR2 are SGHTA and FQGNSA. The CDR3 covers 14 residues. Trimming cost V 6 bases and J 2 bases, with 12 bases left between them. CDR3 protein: CASRPRTNTDTQYF. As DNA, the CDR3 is TGTGCCAGCAGGCCACGGACAAACACAGATACGCAGTATTTT.

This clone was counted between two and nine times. In DNA form, the CDR3 reads TGCGCCAGCAGTGCGAAGCGGGAGGGCTTCAATGAGCAGTTCTTC. Translating it yields CASSAKREGFNEQFF. The chain combines TRBV10-2 with TRBJ2-1, with TRBD2 matching over 10 bases. Germline CDR1 reads WSHSY; CDR2 reads SAAADI. Trimming removed 4 bases from V and 6 bases from J; junction bases left unmatched: 6. This CDR3 spans 15 amino acids.

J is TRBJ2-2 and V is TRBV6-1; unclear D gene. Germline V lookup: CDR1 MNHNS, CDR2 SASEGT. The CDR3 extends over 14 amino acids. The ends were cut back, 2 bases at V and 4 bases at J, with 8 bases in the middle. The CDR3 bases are TGTGCCAGCAGTGAAACGTGGGGCACCGGGGAGCTGTTTTTT. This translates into CASSETWGTGELFF.

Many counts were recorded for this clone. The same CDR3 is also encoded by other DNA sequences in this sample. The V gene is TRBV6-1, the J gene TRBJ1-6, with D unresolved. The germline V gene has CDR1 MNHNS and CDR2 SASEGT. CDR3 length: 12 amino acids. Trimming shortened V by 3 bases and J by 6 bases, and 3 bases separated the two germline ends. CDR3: CASSDLNSPLHF. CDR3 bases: TGTGCCAGCAGTGATCTTAATTCACCCCTCCACTTT.

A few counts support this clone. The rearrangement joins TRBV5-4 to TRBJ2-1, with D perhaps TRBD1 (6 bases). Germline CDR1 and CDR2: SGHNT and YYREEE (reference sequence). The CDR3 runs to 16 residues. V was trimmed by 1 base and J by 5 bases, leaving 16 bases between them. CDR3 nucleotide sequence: TGTGCCAGCAGCTTGCCACCCATGACAGGACACAATGAGCAGTTCTTC. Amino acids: CASSLPPMTGHNEQFF.

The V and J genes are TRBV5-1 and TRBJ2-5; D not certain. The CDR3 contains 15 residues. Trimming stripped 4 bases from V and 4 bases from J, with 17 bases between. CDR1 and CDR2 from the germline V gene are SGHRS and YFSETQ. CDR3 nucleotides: TGCGCCAGCAGCCCCGGTGCGAGCGTTGGAGAGACCCAGTACTTC. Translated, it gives CASSPGASVGETQYF. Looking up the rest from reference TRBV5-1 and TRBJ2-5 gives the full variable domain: KAGVTQTPRYLIKTRGQQVTLSCSPISGHRSVSWYQQTPGQGLQFLFEYFSETQRNKGNFPGRFSGRQFSNSRSEMNVSTLELGDSALYLCASSPGASVGETQYFGPGTRLLVL.

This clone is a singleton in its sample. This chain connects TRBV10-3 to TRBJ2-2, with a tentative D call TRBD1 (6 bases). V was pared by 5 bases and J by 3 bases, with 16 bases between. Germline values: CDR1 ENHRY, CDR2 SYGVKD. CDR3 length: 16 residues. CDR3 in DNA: TGTGCCATCAGTCCCCCCCCCGGGACACACACCGGGGAGCTGTTTTTT. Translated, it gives CAISPPPGTHTGELFF.

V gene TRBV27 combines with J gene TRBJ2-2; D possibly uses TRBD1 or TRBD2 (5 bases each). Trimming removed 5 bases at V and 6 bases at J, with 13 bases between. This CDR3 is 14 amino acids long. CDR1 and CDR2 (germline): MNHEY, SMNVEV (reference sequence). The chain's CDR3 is CASSPWGSPGELFF. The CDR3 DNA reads TGTGCCAGCAGTCCCTGGGGGTCCCCCGGGGAGCTGTTTTTT.

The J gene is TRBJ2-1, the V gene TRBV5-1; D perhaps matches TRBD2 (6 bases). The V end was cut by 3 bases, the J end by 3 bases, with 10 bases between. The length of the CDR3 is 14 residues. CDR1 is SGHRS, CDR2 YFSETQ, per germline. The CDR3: CASSSGTLYNEQFF. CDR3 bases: TGCGCCAGCAGCTCCGGGACTCTCTACAATGAGCAGTTCTTC.

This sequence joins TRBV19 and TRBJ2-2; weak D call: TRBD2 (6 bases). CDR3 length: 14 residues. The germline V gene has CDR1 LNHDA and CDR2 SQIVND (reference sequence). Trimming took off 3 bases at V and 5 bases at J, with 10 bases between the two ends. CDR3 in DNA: TGTGCCAGTAGTATCGGAGGGAGGACCGGGGAGCTGTTTTTT. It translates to CASSIGGRTGELFF. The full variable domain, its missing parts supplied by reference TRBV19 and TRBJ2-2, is DGGITQSPKYLFRKEGQNVTLSCEQNLNHDAMYWYRQDPGQGLRLIYYSQIVNDFQKGDIAEGYSVSREKKESFPLTVTSAQKNPTAFYLCASSIGGRTGELFFGEGSRLTVL.

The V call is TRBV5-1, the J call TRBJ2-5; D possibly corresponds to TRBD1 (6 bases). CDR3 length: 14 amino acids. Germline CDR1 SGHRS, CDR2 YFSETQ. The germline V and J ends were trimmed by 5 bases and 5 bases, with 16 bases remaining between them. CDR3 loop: CASRDPRGSETQYF. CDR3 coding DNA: TGCGCCAGCAGGGATCCTAGGGGGTCCGAGACCCAGTACTTC.

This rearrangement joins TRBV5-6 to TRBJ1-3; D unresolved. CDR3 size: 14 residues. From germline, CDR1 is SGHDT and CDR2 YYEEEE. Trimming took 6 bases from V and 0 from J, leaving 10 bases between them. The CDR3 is CASTYSGSGNTIYF. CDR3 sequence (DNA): TGTGCCAGCACCTACTCAGGCTCTGGAAACACCATATATTTT.

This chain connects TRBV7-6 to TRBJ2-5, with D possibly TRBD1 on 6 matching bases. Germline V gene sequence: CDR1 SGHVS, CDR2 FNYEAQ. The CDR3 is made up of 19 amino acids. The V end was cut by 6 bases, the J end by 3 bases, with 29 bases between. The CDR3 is CASSYPQGLIQVGEETQYF. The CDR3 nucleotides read TGTGCCAGCAGTTACCCCCAGGGGCTGATCCAAGTGGGGGAAGAGACCCAGTACTTC.

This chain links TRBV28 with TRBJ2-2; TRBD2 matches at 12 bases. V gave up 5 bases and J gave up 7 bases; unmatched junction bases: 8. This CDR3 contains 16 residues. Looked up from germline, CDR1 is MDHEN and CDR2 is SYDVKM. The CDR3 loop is CASSIGLAGTNGELFF. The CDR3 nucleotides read TGTGCCAGCAGTATAGGACTAGCGGGGACGAACGGGGAGCTGTTTTTT.

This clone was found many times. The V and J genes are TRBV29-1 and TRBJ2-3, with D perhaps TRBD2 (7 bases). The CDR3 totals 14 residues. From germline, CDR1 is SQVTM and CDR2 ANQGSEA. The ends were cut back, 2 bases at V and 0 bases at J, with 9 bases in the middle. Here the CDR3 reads CSVERGASTDTQYF. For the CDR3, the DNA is TGCAGCGTTGAACGGGGGGCTAGCACAGATACGCAGTATTTT.

In nucleotides, the CDR3 is TGCGCCAGCAGTGAAGGGGACCCCCGAAACATTCAGTACTTC. Translating gives CASSEGDPRNIQYF. This chain links TRBV10-1 with TRBJ2-4; either TRBD1 or TRBD2 may supply D (5 bases each). V lost 3 bases to trimming and J lost 6 bases, with 12 bases between them. The CDR3 has 14 amino acids. Per germline, CDR1 WNHNN and CDR2 SYGVQD (reference sequence).

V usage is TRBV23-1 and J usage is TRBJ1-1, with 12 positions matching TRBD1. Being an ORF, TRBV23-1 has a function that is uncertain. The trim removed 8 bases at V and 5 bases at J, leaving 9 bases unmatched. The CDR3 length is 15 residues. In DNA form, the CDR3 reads TGCGCCAGCCACGAGGGACAGGGGGCGAAGACTGAAGCTTTCTTT. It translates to CASHEGQGAKTEAFF.

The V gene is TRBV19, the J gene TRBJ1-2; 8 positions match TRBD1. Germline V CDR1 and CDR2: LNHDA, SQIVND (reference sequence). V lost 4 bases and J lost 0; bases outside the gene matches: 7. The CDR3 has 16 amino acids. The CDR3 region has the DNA TGTGCCAGTAGTACCCACGGACAGGGTTCTAACTATGGCTACACCTTC. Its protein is CASSTHGQGSNYGYTF.

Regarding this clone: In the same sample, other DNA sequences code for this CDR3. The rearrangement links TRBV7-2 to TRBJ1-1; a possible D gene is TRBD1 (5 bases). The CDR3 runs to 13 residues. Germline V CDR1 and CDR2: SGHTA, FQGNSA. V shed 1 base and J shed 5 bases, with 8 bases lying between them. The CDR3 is CASSLDGGTEAFF. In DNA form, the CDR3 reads TGTGCCAGCAGCTTAGATGGGGGAACTGAAGCTTTCTTT.

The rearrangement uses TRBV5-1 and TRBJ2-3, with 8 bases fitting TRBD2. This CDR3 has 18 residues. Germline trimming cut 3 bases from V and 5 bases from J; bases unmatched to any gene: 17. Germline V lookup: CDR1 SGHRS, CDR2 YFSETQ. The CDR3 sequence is CASSSLVPGLGAGDTQYF. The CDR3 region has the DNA TGCGCCAGCAGCTCCCTTGTACCGGGACTAGGCGCCGGAGATACGCAGTATTTT. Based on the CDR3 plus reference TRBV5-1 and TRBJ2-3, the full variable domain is KAGVTQTPRYLIKTRGQQVTLSCSPISGHRSVSWYQQTPGQGLQFLFEYFSETQRNKGNFPGRFSGRQFSNSRSEMNVSTLELGDSALYLCASSSLVPGLGAGDTQYFGPGTRLTVL.

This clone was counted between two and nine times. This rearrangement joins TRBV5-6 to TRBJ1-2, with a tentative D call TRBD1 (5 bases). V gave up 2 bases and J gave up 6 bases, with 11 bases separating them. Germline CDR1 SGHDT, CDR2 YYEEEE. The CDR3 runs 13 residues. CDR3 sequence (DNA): TGTGCCAGCAGCTTAAGGGCAGGGAATGGCTACACCTTC. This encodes CASSLRAGNGYTF.

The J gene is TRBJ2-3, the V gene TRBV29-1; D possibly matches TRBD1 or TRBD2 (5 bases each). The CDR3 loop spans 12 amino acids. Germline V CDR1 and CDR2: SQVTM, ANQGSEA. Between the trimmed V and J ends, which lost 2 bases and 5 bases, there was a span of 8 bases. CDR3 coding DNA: TGCAGCGTTGAATCTGGGGGAGATACGCAGTATTTT. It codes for CSVESGGDTQYF.

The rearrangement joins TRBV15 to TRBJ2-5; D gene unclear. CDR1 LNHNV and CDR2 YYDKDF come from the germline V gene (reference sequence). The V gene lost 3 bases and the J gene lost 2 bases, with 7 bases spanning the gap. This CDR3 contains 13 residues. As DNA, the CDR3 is TGTGCCACCAGCAGGATAATTCAAGAGACCCAGTACTTC. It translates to CATSRIIQETQYF. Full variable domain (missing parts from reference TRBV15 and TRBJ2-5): DAMVIQNPRYQVTQFGKPVTLSCSQTLNHNVMYWYQQKSSQAPKLLFHYYDKDFNNEADTPDNFQSRRPNTSFCFLDIRSPGLGDTAMYLCATSRIIQETQYFGPGTRLLVL.

CDR3 in DNA: TGTGCCAGCAGCAGAGACCTGAACACTGAAGCTTTCTTT. Amino acids: CASSRDLNTEAFF. The chain joins TRBV25-1 to TRBJ1-1, with no clear D. Trimming cost V 6 bases and J 0 bases, with 8 bases left between them. The CDR3 covers 13 residues. The germline gives CDR1 MGHDK, CDR2 SYGVNS.

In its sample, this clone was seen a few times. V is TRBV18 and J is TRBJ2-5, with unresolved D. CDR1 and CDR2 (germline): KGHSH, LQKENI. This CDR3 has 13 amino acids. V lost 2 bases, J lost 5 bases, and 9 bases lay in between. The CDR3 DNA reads TGTGCCAGCTCACCATCCCCTTTTGAGACCCAGTACTTC. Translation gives CASSPSPFETQYF.

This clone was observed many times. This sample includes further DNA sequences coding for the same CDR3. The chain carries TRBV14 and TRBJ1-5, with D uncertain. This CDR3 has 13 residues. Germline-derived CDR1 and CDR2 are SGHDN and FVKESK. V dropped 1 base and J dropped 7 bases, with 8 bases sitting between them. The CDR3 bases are TGTGCCAGCAGCCAAGGGGTCGGGCAGCCCCAGCATTTT. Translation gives CASSQGVGQPQHF.